The rows below give T cell receptor beta chains drawn from one sample of a study of T-cell reconstitution after alpha-beta-depleted transplantation in children. MiXCR, run by TCRdb on the PCR reads, gives a single entry per CDR3 protein. The data show around 410,000 distinct CDR3 sequences, about a tenth seen once. The sample here was PBMCs from the stem cell graft donor, taken from the stem cell graft. These receptors came from a human donor who donated a stem cell graft to a child with acute myeloid leukemia. Both conserved end residues are part of each CDR3. D genes are given only for firm matches. Clone size is stated in some rows and not others, as once, few, many or a class when expanded.

D: .; V: TRBV6-5; size: many; J: TRBJ2-5; DNA: TGTGCCAGCAGTTACTCTAAAGAGACCCAGTACTTC; CDR3: CASSYSKETQYF
D: .; V: TRBV30; size: few; J: TRBJ2-5; DNA: TGTGCCTGGAGTGTCAGACAAGACCAAGAGACCCAGTACTTC; CDR3: CAWSVRQDQETQYF
D: TRBD2; V: TRBV3-1; size: .; J: TRBJ2-5; DNA: TGTGCCAGCAGCCTTTGGCGGGAGGTGGCAGAGACCCAGTACTTC; CDR3: CASSLWREVAETQYF
D: TRBD2; V: TRBV20-1; size: many; J: TRBJ2-3; DNA: TGCAGTGCTACCCTAGCGGGGGGGAGCACAGATACGCAGTATTTT; CDR3: CSATLAGGSTDTQYF
D: TRBD2; V: TRBV10-3; size: .; J: TRBJ2-5; DNA: TGTGCCATCAGGCCCGGGACTAGCGTTCGGGAGACCCAGTACTTC; CDR3: CAIRPGTSVRETQYF
D: .; V: TRBV27; size: few; J: TRBJ2-1; DNA: TGTGCCAGCAGTTCTTTCCCCAGGGAAACCTACAATGAGCAGTTCTTC; CDR3: CASSSFPRETYNEQFF
D: .; V: TRBV29-1; size: .; J: TRBJ1-2; DNA: TGCAGCGTTGAATCGGAGGGAAAACTTAACTATGGCTACACCTTC; CDR3: CSVESEGKLNYGYTF
D: TRBD1; V: TRBV4-2; size: many; J: TRBJ1-5; DNA: TGTGCCAGCAGCCCCGACGGGACAGGGAATCAGCCCCAGCATTTT; CDR3: CASSPDGTGNQPQHF
D: .; V: TRBV13; size: .; J: TRBJ2-2; DNA: TGTGCCAGCAGCGCGAGGGGGGACAGCAATCGAGGCGGGGAGCTGTTTTTT; CDR3: CASSARGDSNRGGELFF
D: TRBD2; V: TRBV20-1; size: .; J: TRBJ2-7; DNA: TGCAGTGCTAGAGATGGTAGGACTAGCGGATACGAGCAGTACTTC; CDR3: CSARDGRTSGYEQYF
D: .; V: TRBV30; size: .; J: TRBJ2-2; DNA: TGTGCCTGGAGTTGGGGAGGGAACACCGGGGAGCTGTTTTTT; CDR3: CAWSWGGNTGELFF
D: TRBD2; V: TRBV5-1; size: few; J: TRBJ2-1; DNA: TGCGCCAGCAGCTTGGCCAGGACTAGCGGGGGGGTGAATGAGCAGTTCTTC; CDR3: CASSLARTSGGVNEQFF
D: TRBD2; V: TRBV20-1; size: many; J: TRBJ2-2; DNA: TGCAGTGCTAGTTGGCCTAGCGGCGCCGGGGAGCTGTTTTTT; CDR3: CSASWPSGAGELFF
D: .; V: TRBV4-1; size: many; J: TRBJ2-5; DNA: TGCGCCAGCAGCCAAGATCAGCAAGAGACCCAGTACTTC; CDR3: CASSQDQQETQYF
D: .; V: TRBV7-3; size: many; J: TRBJ2-1; DNA: TGTGCCAGCAGCCCAGTGGCTCAGTCCAATGAGCAGTTCTTC; CDR3: CASSPVAQSNEQFF
D: .; V: TRBV20-1; size: few; J: TRBJ1-1; DNA: TGCAGTGCTAGGGGTACTGAGAACACTGAAGCTTTCTTT; CDR3: CSARGTENTEAFF
D: TRBD2; V: TRBV14; size: few; J: TRBJ2-1; DNA: TGTGCCAGCAGCCAAGAAACGCCGTGGGGATTCTCTAGGACTAGCGGGAACAATGAGCAGTTCTTC; CDR3: CASSQETPWGFSRTSGNNEQFF
D: .; V: TRBV20-1; size: few; J: TRBJ2-2; DNA: TGCAGTGCTAGAGACGGGAGATGGAGCACCGGGGAGCTGTTTTTT; CDR3: CSARDGRWSTGELFF
D: .; V: TRBV9; size: many; J: TRBJ2-5; DNA: TGTGCCAGCAGCGTAGGGATCCGAGAGACCCAGTACTTC; CDR3: CASSVGIRETQYF
D: .; V: TRBV27; size: many; J: TRBJ1-1; DNA: TGTGCCAGCAGCTTAAAAGGAAACACTGAAGCTTTCTTT; CDR3: CASSLKGNTEAFF
D: .; V: TRBV20-1; size: few; J: TRBJ1-3; DNA: TGCAGTGCTACCGCGGGCTCTGGAAACACCATATATTTT; CDR3: CSATAGSGNTIYF
D: .; V: TRBV29-1; size: many; J: TRBJ2-1; DNA: TGCAGCGTTGGCAGGGGGGCCACCAATGAGCAGTTCTTC; CDR3: CSVGRGATNEQFF
D: .; V: TRBV7-2; size: .; J: TRBJ2-5; DNA: TGTGCCAGCAGCTCCCGGGACTCCTACACCGTGGCCCAGTACTTC; CDR3: CASSSRDSYTVAQYF
D: TRBD1; V: TRBV5-5; size: .; J: TRBJ1-5; DNA: TGTGCCAGCAGCTTTGGGACAGGTCCTAATCAGCCCCAGCATTTT; CDR3: CASSFGTGPNQPQHF
D: .; V: TRBV29-1; size: .; J: TRBJ1-1; DNA: TGCAGCGTTGAAGAGGCCGCTGGGGATGAAGCTTTCTTT; CDR3: CSVEEAAGDEAFF
D: .; V: TRBV20-1; size: .; J: TRBJ1-2; DNA: TGCAGTGCTAGAGATCCTAACTATGGCTACACCTTC; CDR3: CSARDPNYGYTF
D: TRBD1; V: TRBV5-6; size: .; J: TRBJ2-2; DNA: TGTGCCAGCAGCCCAGGATCCGGGACAGTGAACACCGGGGAGCTGTTTTTT; CDR3: CASSPGSGTVNTGELFF
D: .; V: TRBV20-1; size: .; J: TRBJ2-1; DNA: TGCAGTGCTAGAGATGCGGGTGTAGCAGAGCAGTTCTTC; CDR3: CSARDAGVAEQFF
D: .; V: TRBV3-1; size: few; J: TRBJ1-2; DNA: TGTGCCAGCAGCCAAGAGCCCGTCCGGGATGGCTACACCTTC; CDR3: CASSQEPVRDGYTF
D: TRBD1; V: TRBV20-1; size: .; J: TRBJ1-1; DNA: TGCAGTGCTAGAGGTCCATGGGGACAGATCACTGAAGCTTTCTTT; CDR3: CSARGPWGQITEAFF
D: TRBD2; V: TRBV20-1; size: few; J: TRBJ2-7; DNA: TGCAGTGCTAGAGGACTAGCCGAAAGCTCCTACGAGCAGTACTTC; CDR3: CSARGLAESSYEQYF